Listed below are T cell receptor beta chains from one sample, sequenced in a study of T cell changes during pregnancy in multiple sclerosis. Only in-frame clones appear in the TCRdb table, and some are missing; sequencing was by immunoSEQ multiplex PCR. The sample gives 40,000 or so clones, over 75% of which show up once; approximately 0.44% is in the top ten. The sample here was CD4+ T cells from peripheral blood mononuclear cells, taken in the third trimester of pregnancy. The source is a female donor with multiple sclerosis, enrolled in a pregnancy study. Both conserved end residues are part of each CDR3. The order of the fields is J gene, D gene, V gene, CDR3 length, clone size, CDR3 protein, CDR3 DNA. The D gene is left open where the match is weak. Clone size is stated in some rows and not others, as once, few, many or a class when expanded.

J gene: TRBJ1-3; D gene: TRBD1; V gene: TRBV18; CDR3 length: 15; clone size: .; CDR3 protein: CASSPTGDSGNTIYF; CDR3 DNA: TGTGCCAGCTCCCCAACAGGGGACTCTGGAAACACCATATATTTT
J gene: TRBJ1-2; D gene: TRBD1; V gene: TRBV27; CDR3 length: 15; clone size: .; CDR3 protein: CASRGQGAGNYGYTF; CDR3 DNA: TGTGCCAGCAGGGGACAGGGGGCGGGGAACTATGGCTACACCTTC
J gene: TRBJ1-5; D gene: .; V gene: TRBV7-6; CDR3 length: 13; clone size: .; CDR3 protein: CASSLQPGEPQHF; CDR3 DNA: TGTGCCAGCAGCTTACAACCCGGGGAGCCCCAGCATTTT
J gene: TRBJ2-4; D gene: TRBD1; V gene: TRBV28; CDR3 length: 16; clone size: once; CDR3 protein: CASKEGGVVAKNIQYF; CDR3 DNA: TGTGCCAGCAAGGAAGGGGGCGTCGTCGCCAAAAACATTCAGTACTTC
J gene: TRBJ2-2; D gene: .; V gene: TRBV25-1; CDR3 length: 14; clone size: .; CDR3 protein: CASSDLANTGELFF; CDR3 DNA: TGTGCCAGCAGTGACCTCGCGAACACCGGGGAGCTGTTTTTT
J gene: TRBJ2-3; D gene: .; V gene: TRBV7-2; CDR3 length: 11; clone size: .; CDR3 protein: CASSSGPLRYF; CDR3 DNA: TGTGCCAGCAGCAGCGGTCCTCTCAGGTATTTT
J gene: TRBJ1-5; D gene: TRBD1; V gene: TRBV7-9; CDR3 length: 17; clone size: once; CDR3 protein: CASSSFRGPRGGQPQHF; CDR3 DNA: TGTGCCAGCAGCTCCTTCAGGGGGCCGAGAGGCGGTCAGCCCCAGCATTTT
J gene: TRBJ1-1; D gene: TRBD1; V gene: TRBV6-1; CDR3 length: 14; clone size: .; CDR3 protein: CASSDRQGGTEAFF; CDR3 DNA: TGTGCCAGCAGTGACAGACAGGGAGGTACTGAAGCTTTCTTT
J gene: TRBJ2-3; D gene: .; V gene: TRBV15; CDR3 length: 15; clone size: .; CDR3 protein: CATSRGGGLTDTQYF; CDR3 DNA: TGTGCCACCAGCAGAGGGGGGGGCCTCACAGATACGCAGTATTTT
J gene: TRBJ1-1; D gene: .; V gene: TRBV9; CDR3 length: 13; clone size: .; CDR3 protein: CASSGPRNTEAFF; CDR3 DNA: TGTGCCAGCAGCGGCCCTAGGAACACTGAAGCTTTCTTT
J gene: TRBJ1-5; D gene: TRBD1; V gene: TRBV5-1; CDR3 length: 16; clone size: .; CDR3 protein: CASSLVDRGGNQPQHF; CDR3 DNA: TGCGCCAGCAGCTTGGTGGACAGGGGAGGAAATCAGCCCCAGCATTTT
J gene: TRBJ2-7; D gene: TRBD2; V gene: TRBV6-5; CDR3 length: 12; clone size: .; CDR3 protein: CASRGLAGEPYF; CDR3 DNA: TGTGCCAGCAGGGGACTAGCGGGAGAGCCGTACTTC
J gene: TRBJ2-5; D gene: TRBD2; V gene: TRBV7-2; CDR3 length: 15; clone size: .; CDR3 protein: CASSDLGLAAETQYF; CDR3 DNA: TGTGCCAGCAGCGACTTGGGACTAGCGGCGGAGACCCAGTACTTC
J gene: TRBJ1-1; D gene: .; V gene: TRBV19; CDR3 length: 12; clone size: few; CDR3 protein: CASSKDLTEAFF; CDR3 DNA: TGTGCCAGTAGTAAAGATCTCACTGAAGCTTTCTTT
J gene: TRBJ2-1; D gene: .; V gene: TRBV6-1; CDR3 length: 15; clone size: .; CDR3 protein: CASSEMSGSYNEQFF; CDR3 DNA: TGTGCCAGCAGTGAAATGAGCGGCTCCTACAATGAGCAGTTCTTC
J gene: TRBJ1-1; D gene: TRBD1; V gene: TRBV28; CDR3 length: 16; clone size: .; CDR3 protein: CASSNPGQRIRAEAFF; CDR3 DNA: TGTGCCAGCAGTAACCCGGGACAGAGGATTAGGGCTGAAGCTTTCTTT
J gene: TRBJ2-7; D gene: .; V gene: TRBV19; CDR3 length: 12; clone size: .; CDR3 protein: CASSIAGYEQYF; CDR3 DNA: TGTGCCAGTAGTATCGCAGGGTACGAGCAGTACTTC
J gene: TRBJ1-1; D gene: TRBD1; V gene: TRBV7-8; CDR3 length: 14; clone size: .; CDR3 protein: CASSLRTGFGEAFF; CDR3 DNA: TGTGCCAGCAGCTTGCGGACAGGGTTCGGTGAAGCTTTCTTT
J gene: TRBJ1-3; D gene: .; V gene: TRBV4-1; CDR3 length: 15; clone size: .; CDR3 protein: CASSQDSLSGNTIYF; CDR3 DNA: TGCGCCAGCAGCCAAGATTCCCTCTCTGGAAACACCATATATTTT
J gene: TRBJ2-1; D gene: .; V gene: TRBV6-1; CDR3 length: 13; clone size: .; CDR3 protein: CASSITSAREQFF; CDR3 DNA: TGTGCCAGCAGTATTACTTCAGCGAGAGAGCAGTTCTTC
J gene: TRBJ1-2; D gene: .; V gene: TRBV4-1; CDR3 length: 14; clone size: .; CDR3 protein: CASRRVGGNNGYTF; CDR3 DNA: TGCGCCAGCAGGAGGGTTGGAGGGAACAATGGCTACACCTTC
J gene: TRBJ1-4; D gene: TRBD1; V gene: TRBV6-4; CDR3 length: 16; clone size: .; CDR3 protein: CASSPGQGYDNEKLFF; CDR3 DNA: TGTGCCAGCTCGCCGGGACAGGGTTATGATAATGAAAAACTGTTTTTT
J gene: TRBJ2-3; D gene: TRBD2; V gene: TRBV9; CDR3 length: 15; clone size: .; CDR3 protein: CASSKREGGTDTQYF; CDR3 DNA: TGTGCCAGCAGCAAGCGGGAGGGTGGCACAGATACGCAGTATTTT
J gene: TRBJ1-2; D gene: TRBD1; V gene: TRBV30; CDR3 length: 13; clone size: .; CDR3 protein: CAWGDRGNYGYTF; CDR3 DNA: TGTGCCTGGGGGGACAGGGGGAACTATGGCTACACCTTC
J gene: TRBJ2-3; D gene: .; V gene: TRBV18; CDR3 length: 15; clone size: .; CDR3 protein: CASSPSLQGGDTQYF; CDR3 DNA: TGTGCCAGCTCACCATCATTACAGGGTGGAGATACGCAGTATTTT
J gene: TRBJ1-5; D gene: .; V gene: TRBV6-1; CDR3 length: 14; clone size: .; CDR3 protein: CASSRDGGVQPQHF; CDR3 DNA: TGTGCCAGCAGTCGGGACGGCGGGGTTCAGCCCCAGCATTTT
J gene: TRBJ1-4; D gene: .; V gene: TRBV7-7; CDR3 length: 15; clone size: .; CDR3 protein: CASSAGRTSNEKLFF; CDR3 DNA: TGTGCCAGCAGCGCGGGACGGACCTCTAATGAAAAACTGTTTTTT
J gene: TRBJ2-7; D gene: .; V gene: TRBV4-1; CDR3 length: 16; clone size: .; CDR3 protein: CASRPILAKSSYEQYF; CDR3 DNA: TGCGCCAGCAGACCGATTCTAGCGAAAAGCTCCTACGAGCAGTACTTC
J gene: TRBJ2-4; D gene: TRBD2; V gene: TRBV4-1; CDR3 length: 16; clone size: once; CDR3 protein: CASSPMGGGDPNIQYF; CDR3 DNA: TGCGCCAGCAGCCCAATGGGGGGAGGGGACCCGAACATTCAGTACTTC
J gene: TRBJ1-1; D gene: .; V gene: TRBV5-6; CDR3 length: 16; clone size: .; CDR3 protein: CASSLGMDNENTEAFF; CDR3 DNA: TGTGCCAGCAGCTTGGGGATGGACAACGAAAACACTGAAGCTTTCTTT
J gene: TRBJ1-1; D gene: TRBD1; V gene: TRBV5-1; CDR3 length: 13; clone size: .; CDR3 protein: CASSPTTGVQAFF; CDR3 DNA: TGCGCCAGCAGCCCAACAACAGGGGTGCAAGCTTTCTTT
J gene: TRBJ1-4; D gene: .; V gene: TRBV6-1; CDR3 length: 15; clone size: .; CDR3 protein: CASSEAVNAGEKLFF; CDR3 DNA: TGTGCCAGCAGTGAAGCGGTCAACGCGGGGGAAAAACTGTTTTTT
J gene: TRBJ2-2; D gene: .; V gene: TRBV13; CDR3 length: 16; clone size: .; CDR3 protein: CASSPPETGNTGELFF; CDR3 DNA: TGTGCCAGCAGCCCCCCCGAGACGGGGAACACCGGGGAGCTGTTTTTT
J gene: TRBJ1-2; D gene: TRBD1; V gene: TRBV7-9; CDR3 length: 13; clone size: .; CDR3 protein: CASSPGTGYGYTF; CDR3 DNA: TGTGCCAGCAGCCCCGGGACAGGGTATGGCTACACCTTC